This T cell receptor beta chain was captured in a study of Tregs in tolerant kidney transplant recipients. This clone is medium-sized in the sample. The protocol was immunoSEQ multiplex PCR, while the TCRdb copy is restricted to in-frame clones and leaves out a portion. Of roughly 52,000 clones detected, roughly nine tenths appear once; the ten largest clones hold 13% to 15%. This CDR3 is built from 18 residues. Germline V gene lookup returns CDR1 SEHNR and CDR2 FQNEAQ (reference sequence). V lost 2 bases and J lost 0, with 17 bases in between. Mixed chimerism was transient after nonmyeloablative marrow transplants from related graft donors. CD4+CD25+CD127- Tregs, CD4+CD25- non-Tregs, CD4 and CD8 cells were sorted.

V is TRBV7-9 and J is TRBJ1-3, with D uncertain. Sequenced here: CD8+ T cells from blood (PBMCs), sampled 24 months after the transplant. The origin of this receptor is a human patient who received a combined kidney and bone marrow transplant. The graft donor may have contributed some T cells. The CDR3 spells CASSLPRDTPSSGNTIYF. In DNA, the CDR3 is TGTGCCAGCAGCTTACCCCGAGACACACCTTCCTCTGGAAACACCATATATTTT. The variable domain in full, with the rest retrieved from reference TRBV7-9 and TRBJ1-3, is DTGVSQNPRHKITKRGQNVTFRCDPISEHNRLYWYRQTLGQGPEFLTYFQNEAQLEKSRLLSDRFSAERPKGSFSTLEIQRTEQGDSAMYLCASSLPRDTPSSGNTIYFGEGSWLTVV.